The 7 T cell receptor beta chains reported below all come from one sample, sequenced in a study of radiotherapy plus CTLA-4 blockade in lung cancer. TCRdb's copy holds only in-frame clones and misses some; the assay was immunoSEQ multiplex PCR. The sample consists of about 80,000 clones, under 90% of them appearing once. Source: peripheral blood, taken from a patient treated with radiotherapy plus ipilimumab. The receptors come from a human donor with non-small cell lung cancer who had stable disease on radiotherapy plus ipilimumab.

The J gene is TRBJ1-2, the V gene TRBV6-1; 9 bases map to TRBD1. This CDR3 has 12 residues. J was trimmed by 8 bases and V by 6 bases; bases with no gene match: 4. Germline V lookup: CDR1 MNHNS, CDR2 SASEGT. CDR3 coding DNA: TGTGCCAGCAGACCGGGACAGGGCGGCTACACCTTC. As protein: CASRPGQGGYTF.

V gene TRBV28 combines with J gene TRBJ1-5; 9 nucleotides align to TRBD1. The J segment lost 0 bases and the V segment lost 6 bases, leaving 9 bases of the junction unmatched. This CDR3 spans 17 amino acids. Germline CDR1 is MDHEN and CDR2 is SYDVKM. The CDR3 reads CASRPGQGISSNQPQHF. The CDR3 DNA reads TGTGCCAGCAGACCGGGACAGGGAATTAGTAGCAATCAGCCCCAGCATTTT.

In this sample, this clone is medium-sized. The chain combines TRBV10-3 with TRBJ2-4; D might be TRBD1 or TRBD2, each matching 5 bases. The V end lost 8 bases, the J end lost 6 bases, and 14 bases lay between the germline ends. Germline V gives CDR1 ENHRY, CDR2 SYGVKD. The CDR3 loop spans 13 amino acids. CDR3 nucleotides: TGTGCCATCGGGCAAGGGGACCTAAACATTCAGTACTTC. This sequence encodes CAIGQGDLNIQYF.

This clone showed up just a few times. The chain couples TRBV9 to TRBJ2-5; TRBD2 matches at 10 bases. The V gene's germline CDR1 is SGDLS and CDR2 YYNGEE. The CDR3 spans 15 residues. V lost 3 bases to trimming and J lost 4 bases; unmatched junction nucleotides: 6. The CDR3 DNA follows: TGTGCCAGCAGCGCCTCATTAGCGGGGGGAGAGACCCAGTACTTC. Amino acids: CASSASLAGGETQYF.

CDR3 sequence reads: CASSIRGAEAFF. CDR3 nucleotide sequence: TGTGCCAGTAGTATAAGGGGCGCTGAAGCTTTCTTT. J is TRBJ1-1 and V is TRBV19, with D tentatively TRBD1 (5 bases). Trimming removed 2 bases from V and 6 bases from J, with 7 bases in between. The CDR3 runs 12 residues. Germline V gene sequence: CDR1 LNHDA, CDR2 SQIVND (reference sequence).

This clone was detected once. The chain is built from TRBV7-3 and TRBJ2-7; D might be TRBD2 (6 bases). Germline CDR1 and CDR2: SGHTA and FQGTGA. Trimming cost V 2 bases and J 12 bases, with 17 bases left between them. The CDR3 totals 13 residues. CDR3 in amino acids: CASSLGGTPSPYF. DNA for the CDR3: TGTGCCAGCAGCTTAGGCGGGACTCCTTCCCCGTACTTC.

This clone was observed once. The chain carries TRBV7-9 and TRBJ1-2, with TRBD1 matching 9 bases. The V segment lost 2 bases and the J segment 7 bases; nucleotides outside the gene matches: 5. This CDR3 comprises 14 residues. In germline, CDR1 is SEHNR, CDR2 FQNEAQ (reference sequence). This CDR3 is CASSLSTGGSGYTF. Here the CDR3 DNA reads TGTGCCAGCAGCTTAAGCACAGGGGGCTCTGGCTACACCTTC.